A single sample gave rise to the 18 T cell receptor beta chains below, sequenced in a study of cytomegalovirus exposure and HLA in healthy donors (dated by TCRdb to between 2016 and 2019). Library construction relied on the immunoSEQ multiplex PCR assay. TCRdb provides this immuneACCESS table in a form limited to in-frame rearrangements. Some clones are lacking; in checked studies, under half of them reflect an unresolved V gene, and why the rest are absent is not known. Across this sample there are tens of thousands of clones, with more than 80% seen only once. The ten biggest clones cover roughly 1.2% of the sample. The source material was PBMCs. Receptors originate from a young woman in good health and CMV-seronegative.

The gene calls are TRBV7-9 and TRBJ2-7; 9 positions agree with TRBD1. The germline V gene encodes CDR1 SEHNR and CDR2 FQNEAQ (reference sequence). This CDR3 comprises 15 residues. Trimming at V came to 1 base and at J to 2 bases, leaving 3 bases not matched to a gene. The CDR3 DNA follows: TGTGCCAGCAGCTTAGGGGGACAGGGCGCCTACGAGCAGTACTTC. Translating it yields CASSLGGQGAYEQYF. The full variable domain, its missing parts supplied by reference TRBV7-9 and TRBJ2-7, is DTGVSQNPRHKITKRGQNVTFRCDPISEHNRLYWYRQTLGQGPEFLTYFQNEAQLEKSRLLSDRFSAERPKGSFSTLEIQRTEQGDSAMYLCASSLGGQGAYEQYFGPGTRLTVT.

This sequence joins TRBV6-6 and TRBJ1-1; perhaps TRBD1 as D (5 bases). Trimming cost V 1 base and J 5 bases, with 11 bases left between them. CDR3 length: 14 amino acids. The germline V gene has CDR1 MNHNY and CDR2 SVGAGI (reference sequence). CDR3 sequence reads: CASSYFSGGTEAFF. DNA of the CDR3: TGTGCCAGCAGTTACTTTTCGGGGGGGACTGAAGCTTTCTTT.

This chain links TRBV6-1 with TRBJ2-1, with TRBD2 matching over 7 bases. This CDR3 contains 15 residues. J was trimmed by 5 bases and V by 7 bases; bases with no gene match: 11. Germline CDR1 MNHNS, CDR2 SASEGT. The CDR3 sequence is CASTQRGLFNNEQFF. CDR3 coding DNA: TGTGCCAGCACCCAGAGGGGACTATTTAACAATGAGCAGTTCTTC.

The rearrangement uses TRBV27 and TRBJ2-1, with 11 bases that match TRBD2. This CDR3 is built from 17 residues. Germline V lookup: CDR1 MNHEY, CDR2 SMNVEV (reference sequence). Trimming cost V 4 bases and J 8 bases; bases outside gene matches: 13. CDR3 in amino acids: CASSSPGLAAGAHEQFF. CDR3 sequence (DNA): TGTGCCAGCAGTTCCCCGGGACTAGCGGCAGGAGCTCATGAGCAGTTCTTC.

The gene calls are TRBV7-2 and TRBJ2-3; 7 nucleotides align to TRBD2. Losses at the gene ends were 4 bases for V and 0 bases for J; bases not matched to a gene: 4. This CDR3 region has 15 residues. Germline CDR1 reads SGHTA; CDR2 reads FQGNSA. The CDR3 nucleotides read TGTGCCAGCAGCTGGGGGGGGTATAGCACAGATACGCAGTATTTT. This gives the protein CASSWGGYSTDTQYF.

CDR3 residues: CASSLPGRKVVREGRNEQFF. In DNA, the CDR3 is TGCGCCAGCAGCTTGCCCGGTCGGAAAGTAGTGCGGGAGGGCCGCAATGAGCAGTTCTTC. The chain carries TRBV5-1 and TRBJ2-1; TRBD2 matches 9 bases. The ends lost 1 base at V and 6 bases at J; junction bases unmatched: 20. Germline CDR1 SGHRS, CDR2 YFSETQ. The CDR3 covers 20 residues.

The rearrangement joins TRBV6-5 to TRBJ1-5; D gene ambiguous. The V gene's germline CDR1 is MNHEY and CDR2 SVGAGI. The ends were cut back, 2 bases at V and 0 bases at J, with 8 bases in the middle. CDR3 length: 15 amino acids. The DNA for the CDR3 is TGTGCCAGCAGTTACACGGGGAATAGCAATCAGCCCCAGCATTTT. It yields the protein CASSYTGNSNQPQHF.

The genes are TRBV4-2 and TRBJ2-1; TRBD1 might be the D (5 bases). Germline V gene data show CDR1 as LGHNA and CDR2 as YNFKEQ. The V gene lost 0 bases and the J gene lost 12 bases, with 9 bases spanning the gap. CDR3 length equals 12 residues. CDR3 nucleotides: TGTGCCAGCAGCCAAGATTGGGGCCTGCAGTTCTTC. It is translated as CASSQDWGLQFF.

This CDR3 reads CASSQHPGTGADTQYF. The CDR3 DNA sequence: TGTGCCAGCAGCCAACACCCCGGGACAGGGGCAGATACGCAGTATTTT. This chain uses TRBV11-2 with TRBJ2-3; 10 nucleotides agree with TRBD1. The V segment lost 5 bases and the J segment 4 bases; nucleotides outside the gene matches: 9. In germline, CDR1 is SGHAT, CDR2 FQNNGV. This CDR3 comprises 16 residues.

The rearrangement joins TRBV28 to TRBJ1-3, with TRBD1 identical over 7 bases. The V and J ends lost 3 bases and 0 bases, in that order; junction bases with no gene match: 11. The CDR3 extends over 18 amino acids. Germline V lookup: CDR1 MDHEN, CDR2 SYDVKM. CDR3 region: CASSFPGGQLSSGNTIYF. DNA for the CDR3: TGTGCCAGCAGTTTCCCCGGGGGACAGCTAAGCTCTGGAAACACCATATATTTT.

CDR3 bases: TGTGCCAGCAGCTCCCCCCGACAGGGGCAAGGCGGCTACACCTTC. It encodes CASSSPRQGQGGYTF. The rearrangement joins TRBV11-2 to TRBJ1-2, with 8 bases identical to TRBD1. The CDR3 is 15 residues long. Germline CDR1 SGHAT, CDR2 FQNNGV. The trim removed 4 bases at V and 8 bases at J, leaving 12 bases unmatched.

This rearrangement joins TRBV5-4 to TRBJ2-4; D might be TRBD2 (6 bases). Trimming removed 1 base from V and 1 base from J, with 6 bases in between. This CDR3 contains 14 residues. From germline, CDR1 is SGHNT and CDR2 YYREEE (reference sequence). Here the CDR3 reads CASSLSGAKNIQYF. As DNA, the CDR3 is TGTGCCAGCAGCTTGAGCGGGGCCAAAAACATTCAGTACTTC.

V usage is TRBV5-4 and J usage is TRBJ2-1; TRBD1 agrees at 8 bases. This CDR3 spans 17 amino acids. Trimming cost V 4 bases and J 0 bases; bases outside gene matches: 9. Germline loops: CDR1 SGHNT, CDR2 YYREEE (reference sequence). CDR3 DNA: TGTGCCAGCAGCCCAGAGGGACAGGTCCACTCCTACAATGAGCAGTTCTTC. This translates into CASSPEGQVHSYNEQFF.

This sequence joins TRBV6-1 and TRBJ1-1; 10 bases are a match to TRBD1. The CDR3 consists of 16 residues. Germline CDR1 reads MNHNS; CDR2 reads SASEGT. V trimming: 4 bases; J trimming: 6 bases; junction bases outside the gene matches: 11. The CDR3 region has the DNA TGTGCCAGCAGTGTCTCATCGACAGGGGGCCGGGCTGAAGCTTTCTTT. This codes for CASSVSSTGGRAEAFF.

The V gene is TRBV5-4, the J gene TRBJ2-7; possible D gene TRBD1, 6 bases. V was cut by 0 bases and J by 2 bases, with 12 bases left in between. CDR3 size: 15 residues. The germline CDR1 and CDR2 sequences are SGHNT and YYREEE (reference sequence). The CDR3 reads CASSLDETGAYEQYF. The CDR3 DNA sequence: TGTGCCAGCAGCTTGGATGAGACAGGAGCCTACGAGCAGTACTTC.

The chain couples TRBV15 to TRBJ2-6; no clear D gene. V was cut by 5 bases and J by 0 bases, with 11 bases left in between. Germline CDR1 LNHNV, CDR2 YYDKDF (reference sequence). The CDR3 runs 16 residues. The DNA of the CDR3 is TGTGCCACCAGCGGTCGACTTCTCTCTGGGGCCAACGTCCTGACTTTC. It is translated as CATSGRLLSGANVLTF.

The rearrangement links TRBV6-5 to TRBJ2-7, with 13 positions matching TRBD2. With 6 bases clipped from V and 2 bases from J, the junction kept 4 bases outside the gene matches. The CDR3 is 15 residues long. Germline values: CDR1 MNHEY, CDR2 SVGAGI. CDR3 residues: CASRTGLAGAYEQYF. The CDR3 nucleotides are TGTGCCAGCAGAACTGGACTAGCGGGAGCCTACGAGCAGTACTTC.

This clone was seen a handful of times. The rearrangement joins TRBV13 to TRBJ2-7, with a possible D match to TRBD2 (7 bases). The CDR3 covers 15 residues. The germline V and J ends were trimmed by 1 base and 4 bases, with 14 bases remaining between them. Per germline, CDR1 PRHDT and CDR2 FYEKMQ (reference sequence). CDR3 in amino acids: CASSLEGGYPYEQYF. The CDR3 DNA sequence: TGTGCCAGCAGCTTAGAGGGGGGGTACCCATACGAGCAGTACTTC.